The sequence of this T cell receptor beta chain was determined in a study of cytomegalovirus exposure and HLA in healthy donors. PCR used 60 Vbeta primers and 13 Jbeta primers. Here immunoSEQ multiplex PCR was the method, and the copy in TCRdb shows in-frame clones only, minus some. The sample yields more than 90,000 clones, roughly 70% seen once. This CDR3 comprises 12 residues. Trimming left V 5 bases short and J 11 bases short, with 13 bases between. In germline, CDR1 is MNHEY, CDR2 SVGAGI. Remarks on this clone: Its cognate antigen is unknown.

All donors participated as healthy donors of bone marrow. Findings and limits, study-wide: Certain sequence variants were highly shared and formed a cluster, and this cluster was likely a sequencing artifact. Analysis was carried out at a later point, and it linked a missense DCLRE1C variant to TCR beta V- and J-gene trimming.

The chain links TRBV6-5 to TRBJ1-5, with D hard to call. Sequenced sample: PBMCs. The receptor was derived from a man younger than 45 in good health and CMV-seropositive. This CDR3 is CASSDTGTAQHF. The CDR3 DNA is TGTGCCAGCAGTGACACCGGAACGGCCCAGCATTTT.